This T cell receptor beta chain was recovered during a study of Graves' ophthalmopathy and Graves' hyperthyroidism (dated by TCRdb to 2016 to 2018). Study-wide context: Hyperthyroidism was defined as stable when no progression to ophthalmopathy occurred within 18 months of follow-up. The study used signatures of the TCR beta repertoire to tell Graves' ophthalmopathy apart from Graves' hyperthyroidism and to predict which patients would progress to ophthalmopathy. In total, 135 blood samples were TCR-sequenced: 43 ophthalmopathy, under 80 hyperthyroidism and some 17 hyperthyroidism-to-ophthalmopathy patients. To explore V-J signatures that distinguish ophthalmopathy from hyperthyroidism, a discovery set of 100 patients was enrolled, made up of roughly 41 with ophthalmopathy and some 60 with stable hyperthyroidism. The independent validation cohort included around 19 hyperthyroidism patients plus 17 patients who later progressed from hyperthyroidism to ophthalmopathy. In six hyperthyroidism patients, the T-cell repertoire of thyroid tissue was compared with the T-cell repertoire of blood. After sampling, hyperthyroidism patients received methimazole starting at 30 mg daily, and ophthalmopathy patients received high-dose intravenous methylprednisolone. Results and caveats for the whole study, not just this receptor: In cross-validation, the 13-signature model distinguished ophthalmopathy from stable hyperthyroidism with just over 85% sensitivity and around 81% specificity, while in the test set the corresponding values were roughly 80% and 75%. In validation, the model predicted ophthalmopathy progression with roughly 68% sensitivity and less than 80% specificity; approximately 12 predicted patients were CT-confirmed with GO in a median of approximately 6.5 months. Sample size was not statistically predetermined, and group allocation was not concealed from the investigators. Most of the expanded thyroid clonotypes with a frequency above 0.001 were also detected in blood, and it was suggested that the thyroid immune response may be reflected by blood repertoires.

TCR beta CDR3 regions were amplified from RNA transcripts for repertoire sequencing. The first round of RT-PCR was done with HTBI primers and the Qiagen OneStep RT-PCR kit, and was followed by a second round of multiplex PCR, then size selection and purification. Libraries were sequenced on an Illumina HiSeq2000 using paired-end 100 bp reads. Regarding the original processing steps: SOAPnuke was used to process the reads, removing any read that contained adapters or uncalled bases, had a mean Phred below 15, or lacked an exact match to the constant primer or identifier. COPE v1.2.5 was used to merge the high-quality paired reads. Each unique nucleotide sequence was treated as a clonotype, and MiTCR v1.1 was used to align the clonotypes to the IMGT TRB V, D and J references. The analysis was limited to V-J combinations with a frequency above 0.0001, which together covered over 99% of the repertoires. For each V-J combination, a TCR clonal expansion and chaos score was defined as the ratio of F50 clonal expansion to chaos observed in the TCRdist matrix. Welch's t-statistics and random forest were used to reduce features to about a dozen V-J combinations, which were fed into a naive Bayes classifier. Thyroid-blood repertoire similarity was quantified with the Morisita-Horn index. TCRdb reprocessing: public reads trimmed at Q25 with fastp, clones called with MiXCR, in-frame beta chains kept. When rows share a CDR3 protein, they turn into one entry using the most common DNA and genes. The V and J calls and clone size come from TCRdb's table, not from the authors' own analysis. Present in this sample are some 1.1 million distinct CDR3 sequences, about two fifths of which were seen just once. The ten largest clones add up to around 10% of the sample.

Notes on this clonotype: The target of this receptor is not known. No much larger clone is present one base from it, and per-base qualities are unavailable.

Hyperthyroidism patients were newly diagnosed, with disease duration under 2 months, and aged 18 to 65 years. Patients were excluded if they had other autoimmune diseases, uncontrolled infections, pregnancy or lactation. Diagnosis was based on clinical symptoms, serum thyroxine, TRAb, thyroid ultrasound and orbital computed tomography. Total RNA was extracted with Trizol reagent and quality-checked on an Agilent 2100 Bioanalyzer. Taken from cysteine to phenylalanine, the CDR3 has 16 residues. The CDR3 DNA has 48 bases and is translated from base 1. The germline V gene specifies MNHEY as CDR1 and SVGAGI as CDR2. Germline trimming: 2 bases from V, 9 bases from J; junction bases outside gene matches: 16.

Recombination joined TRBV6-5 with TRBJ2-7, with 7 middle bases fitting TRBD1. Input material: peripheral blood or thyroid tissue (not recorded which). This TCR derives from an adult man with Graves' hyperthyroidism. The DNA reads as follows: TGTGCCAGCAGTTACCTCCTTCCCGCGACAGGGTCGGGGCAGTACTTC. It encodes CASSYLLPATGSGQYF.